The rows below give T cell receptor beta chains drawn from one sample of a study of metastatic and nonmetastatic thyroid tumors. TCRdb redid the clone calls on the PCR reads using MiXCR. The sample shows 25,000 to 30,000 clones, more than 20% of them seen only once. Sequenced: blood. The origin of the receptors is a female donor with papillary thyroid cancer or a benign thyroid nodule (not recorded which). Some clones in this sample may be carry-over from other donors' samples. The CDR3 runs from the conserved cysteine through the conserved F or W. A D gene is named only where the DNA matches it firmly. Clone size is not always given. Where it is, it says once, few, many or a class for expanded clones.

TRBJ1-2	TRBV7-9	TRBD1	once	TGTGCCAGCAGCTCTCAGGGACAGGGCTACTATGGCTACACCTTC	CASSSQGQGYYGYTF
TRBJ2-7	TRBV28	NA	few	TGTGCCAGCAGTGTAAACCTTGACCACTACGAGCAGTACTTC	CASSVNLDHYEQYF
TRBJ2-7	TRBV6-1	NA	NA	TGTGCCAGCAGTGAACTGGACAGCTTAACCACCTACGAGCAGTACTTC	CASSELDSLTTYEQYF
TRBJ1-1	TRBV20-1	NA	NA	TGCAGTGCTCGAGCTGAGGAGAGTTATACTGAAGCTTTCTTT	CSARAEESYTEAFF
TRBJ1-1	TRBV20-1	NA	once	TGCAGTGCTAGAGATCAGTGGACCATGAACACTGAAGCTTTCTTT	CSARDQWTMNTEAFF
TRBJ2-1	TRBV20-1	NA	many	TGCAGTGCTGGAGTGGGACCGAGCTCCTACAATGAGCAGTTCTTC	CSAGVGPSSYNEQFF
TRBJ2-5	TRBV5-4	TRBD1	many	TGTGCCAGCAGCAACCGGGACAGGGCCCAAGAGACCCAGTACTTC	CASSNRDRAQETQYF
TRBJ1-6	TRBV3-1	TRBD1	many	TGTGCCAGCAGCCCACGACAGGGGATTAATTCACCCCTCCACTTT	CASSPRQGINSPLHF
TRBJ1-2	TRBV2	TRBD1	few	TGTGCCAGCAAGGTACAGGGGGAAGATGGCTACACCTTC	CASKVQGEDGYTF
TRBJ2-3	TRBV5-6	NA	many	TGTGCCAGCAGCTTGAGCGCCGATACGCAGTATTTT	CASSLSADTQYF
TRBJ2-7	TRBV20-1	NA	many	TGCAGTGCCCCCAGGGGGGGTGTCGAGCAGTACTTC	CSAPRGGVEQYF
TRBJ2-2	TRBV5-1	NA	NA	TGCGCCAGCAGCTTGACAGGGCCGAACACCGGGGAGCTGTTTTTT	CASSLTGPNTGELFF
TRBJ2-7	TRBV2	TRBD2	NA	TGTGCCAGCAGTGAGATAGCGGGGTCCTACGAGCAGTACTTC	CASSEIAGSYEQYF
TRBJ1-1	TRBV12-3/TRBV12-4	NA	medium-sized	TGTGCCAGCAGTTTGACAGGGAACACTGAAGCTTTCTTT	CASSLTGNTEAFF
TRBJ2-2	TRBV6-2/TRBV6-3	TRBD2	many	TGTGCCAGCAGCAGGACTAGCGGGAGAGGGGTGGCCGGGGAGCTGTTTTTT	CASSRTSGRGVAGELFF
TRBJ1-1	TRBV7-2	NA	many	TGTGCCAGCAGCACTGGGGCTTACACTGAAGCTTTCTTT	CASSTGAYTEAFF
TRBJ2-6	TRBV24-1	TRBD2	NA	TGTGCCACCAGTGATTCCCAGGGAGGGACGACCTCTGGGGCCAACGTCCTGACTTTC	CATSDSQGGTTSGANVLTF
TRBJ1-1	TRBV30	NA	medium-sized	TGTGCCTGGAGTGTACAGAGGACTACTGAAGCTTTCTTT	CAWSVQRTTEAFF
TRBJ1-2	TRBV28	NA	NA	TGTGCCAGCAGCCCGGGGAGATATGGCAACACCTTC	CASSPGRYGNTF
TRBJ2-6	TRBV3-1	TRBD2	many	TGTGCCAGCAGCCATAGCGGGATCTCTGGGGCCAACGTCCTGACTTTC	CASSHSGISGANVLTF
TRBJ2-1	TRBV6-1	TRBD2	medium-sized	TGTGCCAGCAGTGAAAAGCCAGGACTAGCGTCTCGCAATGAGCAGTTCTTC	CASSEKPGLASRNEQFF
TRBJ1-3	TRBV7-9	NA	few	TGTGCCAGCAGCTTAATGGGCTCAGGAAACACCATATATTTT	CASSLMGSGNTIYF
TRBJ1-2	TRBV6-1	NA	NA	TGTGCCAGCAGCCCTGATTTGTGGGGGGATGGCTACACCTTC	CASSPDLWGDGYTF
TRBJ2-7	TRBV9	NA	many	TGTGCCAGCAGCGTAACTGGGGTTGGAGGATACGAGCAGTACTTC	CASSVTGVGGYEQYF
TRBJ2-3	TRBV4-1	NA	many	TGCGCCAGCGGAAGCATGGGAACGCAGTATTTT	CASGSMGTQYF
TRBJ2-7	TRBV20-1	NA	once	TGCAGTGCTAGCGGGGGCTACGAGCAGTACTTC	CSASGGYEQYF
TRBJ2-1	TRBV2	NA	few	TGTGCCAGCAGTGAAGCGGGAGTCAGCAACAATGAGCAGTTCTTC	CASSEAGVSNNEQFF
TRBJ2-1	TRBV20-1	TRBD2	NA	TGCAGTGCCGTAGCGGGGATCTACAATGAGCAGTTCTTC	CSAVAGIYNEQFF
TRBJ2-3	TRBV12-3/TRBV12-4	NA	many	TGTGCCAGCAGGCAGGGGGGTACGCAGTATTTT	CASRQGGTQYF